The source of this T cell receptor (beta chain) is a study of blood T cell repertoires in COVID-19. The overall study: The United States, Italy and Spain provided the acute and convalescent COVID-19 samples. T cells, B-cell-depleted T cells, or PBMCs supplied cDNA or gDNA.

The CDR3 runs 18 residues. In germline, CDR1 is MNHNS, CDR2 SASEGT. V trimming: 2 bases; J trimming: 3 bases; junction bases outside the gene matches: 12. The Seattle patients, enrolled during active infection, were followed longitudinally. Under the authors' procedure: Nucleated cell number was recorded as an estimate derived from reference gene primer amplification. Clones were sequenced by immunoSEQ multiplex PCR, and TCRdb holds only the in-frame ones, with some missing. V and J calls and clone size come straight from that table; D and trimming were deduced from the DNA. The table records tens of thousands of clones, 89% of them present only once.

Specimen: peripheral blood. The J gene is TRBJ1-4, the V gene TRBV6-1; 7 positions match TRBD1. The origin of this receptor is a man between 60 and 75 years old with COVID-19, enrolled during active disease. The CDR3 loop reads CASSENPVQTGSNEKLFF. As DNA, the CDR3 is TGTGCCAGCAGTGAAAATCCAGTCCAGACAGGGTCTAATGAAAAACTGTTTTTT.